This T cell receptor (beta chain) was retrieved from a study of control samples from healthy donors and cancer patients. Here immunoSEQ multiplex PCR was the method, and the copy in TCRdb shows in-frame clones only, minus some. Its clone listing holds about 190,000 clones. CDR1 and CDR2 (germline): LGHDT, YNNKEL (reference sequence). V dropped 1 base and J dropped 5 bases, with 12 bases sitting between them. CDR3 size: 15 residues. Sequencing was done on a sample of blood. The chain links TRBV3-1 (or the pseudogene TRBV3-2) to TRBJ2-4; weak D call: TRBD1 (5 bases). The clonotype comes from a woman aged 25 to 39 in good health. CDR3 in amino acids: CASSQGGAGQNIQYF. The DNA of the CDR3 is TGTGCCAGCAGCCAAGGCGGTGCAGGGCAAAACATTCAGTACTTC.